The 31 T cell receptor beta chains below all came from one sample that was sequenced in a study of blood T cell repertoires in COVID-19. TCRdb's table, derived via immunoSEQ multiplex PCR, lists solely in-frame clones and lacks some. Of fewer than 120,000 clones listed, 70% to 90% are singletons. Sequencing was carried out using peripheral blood. These receptors were obtained from a woman between 45 and 65 years old with acute or convalescent COVID-19.

J is TRBJ2-7 and V is TRBV6-2 or TRBV6-3; 14 nucleotides line up with TRBD2. The ends lost 6 bases at V and 9 bases at J; junction bases unmatched: 7. The CDR3 contains 14 residues. Germline CDR1 reads MNHEY; CDR2 reads SVGEGT. CDR3 nucleotide sequence: TGTGCCAGCAGCTGGGGACTAGCGGGAGTATCGCAGTACTTC. It is translated as CASSWGLAGVSQYF.

J is TRBJ2-6 and V is TRBV4-2; D perhaps matches TRBD1 (6 bases). V was trimmed by 1 base and J by 0 bases, leaving 10 bases between them. CDR1 and CDR2 from the germline V gene are LGHNA and YNFKEQ. The CDR3 totals 17 residues. CDR3 loop: CASSQGQAGSGANVLTF. DNA for the CDR3: TGTGCCAGCAGCCAAGGACAGGCTGGCTCTGGGGCCAACGTCCTGACTTTC.

The chain is built from TRBV30 and TRBJ1-2, with 9 bases lining up with TRBD1. The V segment lost 0 bases and the J segment 4 bases; nucleotides outside the gene matches: 9. CDR1 and CDR2 from the germline V gene are GTSNPN and SVGIG (reference sequence). This CDR3 is 16 amino acids long. The chain's CDR3 is CAWSVRTGAFSYGYTF. CDR3 nucleotides: TGTGCCTGGAGTGTGAGGACAGGGGCCTTTTCCTATGGCTACACCTTC.

The chain carries TRBV6-5 and TRBJ2-7, with 9 bases identical to TRBD1. The junction had 5 bases not matched to a gene; V was cut back by 2 bases and J by 3 bases. The germline CDR1 and CDR2 sequences are MNHEY and SVGAGI. This CDR3 has 15 residues. CDR3 DNA: TGTGCCAGCAGTTACGCACAGGGGGCGCGCTACGAGCAGTACTTC. Protein product: CASSYAQGARYEQYF.

The V call is TRBV24-1, the J call TRBJ2-6; D unclear. Germline V gene sequence: CDR1 KGHDR, CDR2 SFDVKD. The CDR3 has 16 amino acids. Trimming left V 0 bases short and J 1 base short, with 6 bases between. CDR3 amino acids: CATSDLRLSGANVLTF. CDR3 DNA: TGTGCCACCAGTGATTTGCGGTTGTCTGGGGCCAACGTCCTGACTTTC.

The chain uses TRBV11-2 and TRBJ2-2, with 11 bases aligning to TRBD1. The CDR3 totals 16 residues. J gave up 5 bases and V 6 bases, and 8 bases lay outside the gene matches. CDR1 and CDR2 from the germline V gene are SGHAT and FQNNGV. This CDR3 is CASRPGTGGGTGELFF. The DNA for the CDR3 is TGTGCCAGCAGGCCTGGGACAGGGGGAGGGACCGGGGAGCTGTTTTTT.

This clone appeared once. The rearrangement joins TRBV30 to TRBJ2-5, with D uncertain. Between the trimmed V and J ends, which lost 4 bases and 4 bases, there was a span of 13 bases. There are 13 residues in the CDR3. Germline V CDR1 and CDR2: GTSNPN, SVGIG (reference sequence). The CDR3 nucleotides read TGTGCCTGGACGCCCAGTCTGTTAGAGACCCAGTACTTC. As protein: CAWTPSLLETQYF. The full variable domain, in which reference TRBV30 and TRBJ2-5 provide the parts outside the CDR3, is SQTIHQWPATLVQPVGSPLSLECTVEGTSNPNLYWYRQAAGRGLQLLFYSVGIGQISSEVPQNLSASRPQDRQFILSSKKLLLSDSGFYLCAWTPSLLETQYFGPGTRLLVL.

The chain is built from TRBV11-3 and TRBJ2-1, with TRBD2 matching 16 bases. V gave up 4 bases and J gave up 10 bases; unmatched junction bases: 7. Per the germline V gene, CDR1 is SGHNT and CDR2 is YENEEA. The CDR3 is 16 amino acids. The CDR3 loop reads CASSSKGLAGGNEQFF. As DNA, the CDR3 is TGTGCCAGCAGCTCAAAGGGACTAGCGGGAGGGAACGAGCAGTTCTTC. The entire variable domain, with the rest obtained from reference TRBV11-3 and TRBJ2-1, is as follows: EAGVVQSPRYKIIEKKQPVAFWCNPISGHNTLYWYLQNLGQGPELLIRYENEEAVDDSQLPKDRFSAERLKGVDSTLKIQPAELGDSAVYLCASSSKGLAGGNEQFFGPGTRLTVL.

This clone is a singleton in its sample. This chain links TRBV7-9 with TRBJ2-2; 7 nucleotides agree with TRBD2. The CDR3 is 16 residues long. CDR1 and CDR2 (germline): SEHNR, FQNEAQ (reference sequence). J was trimmed by 7 bases and V by 2 bases; bases with no gene match: 10. CDR3 in DNA: TGTGCCAGCAGCTTATCGGGCGGGAGTATAGACGGGGAGCTGTTTTTT. It codes for CASSLSGGSIDGELFF. The full variable domain, rest sourced from reference TRBV7-9 and TRBJ2-2, is DTGVSQNPRHKITKRGQNVTFRCDPISEHNRLYWYRQTLGQGPEFLTYFQNEAQLEKSRLLSDRFSAERPKGSFSTLEIQRTEQGDSAMYLCASSLSGGSIDGELFFGEGSRLTVL.

J is TRBJ1-2 and V is TRBV4-2; 10 bases map to TRBD1. The CDR3 sequence is 16 residues long. Germline CDR1 LGHNA, CDR2 YNFKEQ. Trimming removed 0 bases from V and 2 bases from J; junction bases left unmatched: 3. CDR3 sequence reads: CASSQDRQGANYGYTF. For the CDR3, the DNA is TGTGCCAGCAGCCAAGACAGACAGGGGGCGAACTATGGCTACACCTTC.

This chain connects TRBV19 to TRBJ2-1, with TRBD2 identical over 10 bases. CDR1 and CDR2 from the germline V gene are LNHDA and SQIVND (reference sequence). This CDR3 contains 18 residues. The V gene end was trimmed by 4 bases and the J gene end by 9 bases; junction bases not matched to a gene: 18. The CDR3 sequence: CASSNPRASSGRKGEQFF. DNA of the CDR3: TGTGCCAGTAGTAACCCCAGGGCCTCTAGCGGGAGAAAGGGTGAGCAGTTCTTC.

The chain combines TRBV7-8 with TRBJ1-2; no firm D call. The germline gives CDR1 SGHVS, CDR2 FQNEAQ. This CDR3 has 17 amino acids. V was clipped by 4 bases and J by 5 bases, with 23 bases between them. CDR3 DNA: TGTGCCAGCAGCTCCTATGATCGGAGGCAGGACGCTTATGGCTACACCTTC. Encoded protein: CASSSYDRRQDAYGYTF. Variable domain in full (rest from reference TRBV7-8 and TRBJ1-2): GAGVSQSPRYKVAKRGQDVALRCDPISGHVSLFWYQQALGQGPEFLTYFQNEAQLDKSGLPSDRFFAERPEGSVSTLKIQRTQQEDSAVYLCASSSYDRRQDAYGYTFGSGTRLTVV.

This clone was seen a handful of times. The V and J genes are TRBV5-1 and TRBJ1-3; 8 bases are a match to TRBD1. V trimming: 2 bases; J trimming: 2 bases; junction bases outside the gene matches: 6. The length of the CDR3 is 16 residues. Per the germline V gene, CDR1 is SGHRS and CDR2 is YFSETQ. This CDR3 reads CASSFDRGAAGNTIYF. CDR3 DNA sequence: TGCGCCAGCAGCTTTGACAGGGGCGCTGCTGGAAACACCATATATTTT. The complete variable domain, with remaining parts taken from reference TRBV5-1 and TRBJ1-3, reads KAGVTQTPRYLIKTRGQQVTLSCSPISGHRSVSWYQQTPGQGLQFLFEYFSETQRNKGNFPGRFSGRQFSNSRSEMNVSTLELGDSALYLCASSFDRGAAGNTIYFGEGSWLTVV.

The J gene is TRBJ2-2, the V gene TRBV5-1; 7 bases are shared with TRBD2. The CDR3 extends over 16 amino acids. Trimming removed 4 bases from V and 4 bases from J; junction bases left unmatched: 10. In germline, CDR1 is SGHRS, CDR2 YFSETQ. CDR3 protein: CASSKTSVAGTGELFF. DNA for the CDR3: TGCGCCAGCAGCAAAACTAGCGTAGCGGGCACCGGGGAGCTGTTTTTT.

The V and J genes are TRBV6-5 and TRBJ1-6, with D possibly TRBD1 on 6 matching bases. The germline V gene encodes CDR1 MNHEY and CDR2 SVGAGI. The CDR3 runs to 15 residues. The V and J ends lost 6 bases and 6 bases respectively, with 15 bases between them. CDR3 in amino acids: CASRDTGTLNSPLHF. The CDR3 nucleotides read TGTGCCAGCAGAGACACAGGGACCCTTAATTCACCCCTCCACTTT.

The J gene is TRBJ2-3, the V gene TRBV29-1; possibly TRBD1 for D (5 bases). Germline CDR1 reads SQVTM; CDR2 reads ANQGSEA. This CDR3 contains 12 residues. CDR3 in amino acids: CSLEGGTDTQYF. CDR3 DNA: TGCAGTCTCGAAGGGGGCACAGATACGCAGTATTTT.

The chain joins TRBV9 to TRBJ1-3; a weak D match, TRBD1 (6 bases). The germline V and J ends were trimmed by 2 bases and 3 bases, with 9 bases remaining between them. Germline CDR1 SGDLS, CDR2 YYNGEE. This CDR3 comprises 14 residues. For the CDR3, the DNA is TGTGCCAGCAGCGTTGGACAGCTTGGAAACACCATATATTTT. This codes for CASSVGQLGNTIYF.

The chain employs TRBV12-3 or TRBV12-4 and TRBJ1-1; D perhaps matches TRBD1 (5 bases). The CDR3 runs to 13 residues. V lost 6 bases, J lost 3 bases, and 11 bases lay in between. In nucleotides, the CDR3 is TGTGCCAGCAGCCAGGGCCGAGACACTGAAGCTTTCTTT. The encoded protein is CASSQGRDTEAFF.

V gene TRBV24-1 combines with J gene TRBJ2-5; tentative D call: TRBD2 (7 bases). In germline, CDR1 is KGHDR, CDR2 SFDVKD. There are 14 residues in the CDR3. V dropped 0 bases and J dropped 6 bases, with 10 bases sitting between them. CDR3 coding DNA: TGTGCCACCAGTGATTTGAGGGGGGGGCAGACCCAGTACTTC. Translating it yields CATSDLRGGQTQYF.

The chain is built from TRBV19 and TRBJ2-1, with a tentative D call TRBD2 (6 bases). Trimming left V 7 bases short and J 7 bases short, with 17 bases between. Germline CDR1 is LNHDA and CDR2 is SQIVND (reference sequence). This CDR3 has 14 residues. The DNA for the CDR3 is TGTGCCAGTACTGACCAGCCGGGGAGGAATGAGCAGTTCTTC. Protein sequence: CASTDQPGRNEQFF.

The chain carries TRBV12-3 or TRBV12-4 and TRBJ1-2; the D gene is possibly TRBD1 (5 bases). The V and J ends lost 5 bases and 2 bases respectively, with 9 bases between them. The CDR3 is 13 residues long. CDR3 sequence: CASSPTENYGYTF. CDR3 DNA sequence: TGTGCCAGCAGTCCGACAGAAAACTATGGCTACACCTTC.

The J gene is TRBJ2-5, the V gene TRBV5-1, with D maybe TRBD2 (6 bases). Germline CDR1 and CDR2: SGHRS and YFSETQ. This CDR3 spans 14 amino acids. Trimming took 1 base from V and 2 from J, leaving 9 bases between them. CDR3 amino acids: CASSLYSGQETQYF. The CDR3 DNA reads TGCGCCAGCAGCTTGTATAGCGGTCAAGAGACCCAGTACTTC.

The V and J genes are TRBV5-8 and TRBJ2-3; 7 bases fit TRBD2. This CDR3 is 16 amino acids long. CDR1 and CDR2 (germline): SGHTS, YDEGEE. After removal of 4 bases from V and 4 bases from J, the junction contained 12 bases not matched to a gene. The CDR3 DNA reads TGTGCCAGCAGCGAGAAGGGGAGGGCCGGCCCAGATACGCAGTATTTT. Translation: CASSEKGRAGPDTQYF.

This clone appeared a few times. This chain links TRBV19 with TRBJ1-4, with unresolved D. CDR1 and CDR2 (germline): LNHDA, SQIVND (reference sequence). The germline V and J ends were trimmed by 5 bases and 10 bases, with 14 bases remaining between them. CDR3 length equals 13 residues. In DNA, the CDR3 is TGTGCCAGTAGTGATCGGACTGCCGTAAAACTGTTTTTT. Amino acids: CASSDRTAVKLFF.

This sequence joins TRBV28 and TRBJ1-5, with 8 bases lining up with TRBD1. Germline loops: CDR1 MDHEN, CDR2 SYDVKM. The CDR3 is 16 residues long. Unmatched junction bases numbered 10, after V lost 6 bases and J lost 3 bases. DNA for the CDR3: TGTGCCAGCAGGCCCATGGACAGGGCTTCCAATCAGCCCCAGCATTTT. Translation: CASRPMDRASNQPQHF.

This clone was detected a few times. This rearrangement joins TRBV7-2 to TRBJ1-4; D may be TRBD1 (6 bases). Germline CDR1 reads SGHTA; CDR2 reads FQGNSA. Trimming left V 5 bases short and J 8 bases short, with 18 bases between. The CDR3 runs 15 residues. The CDR3 DNA reads as TGTGCCAGCAGCATATCGACAGGATTGAGGGAAAAACTGTTTTTT. Amino acid sequence: CASSISTGLREKLFF.

The chain employs TRBV5-1 and TRBJ1-2; no reliable D call. Trimming removed 2 bases from V and 6 bases from J, with 11 bases in between. CDR3 length: 13 residues. From germline, CDR1 is SGHRS and CDR2 YFSETQ. CDR3 nucleotides: TGCGCCAGCAGCTTACAGTTTAGCGATGGCTACACCTTC. Translating gives CASSLQFSDGYTF.

This chain joins TRBV9 and TRBJ2-6, with 8 bases fitting TRBD2. The CDR3 consists of 17 residues. Per germline, CDR1 SGDLS and CDR2 YYNGEE. Trimming at V came to 2 bases and at J to 0 bases, leaving 4 bases not matched to a gene. This chain's CDR3 is CASSVGGAFSGANVLTF. CDR3 coding DNA: TGTGCCAGCAGCGTCGGGGGGGCCTTCTCTGGGGCCAACGTCCTGACTTTC.

V usage is TRBV29-1 and J usage is TRBJ1-1, with D possibly being TRBD1 (5 bases). CDR3 length equals 14 residues. CDR1 is SQVTM and CDR2 is ANQGSEA in the germline V gene. The ends were cut back, 6 bases at V and 5 bases at J, with 19 bases in the middle. CDR3 region: CSVAHQGGKTEAFF. CDR3 in DNA: TGCAGCGTAGCCCACCAGGGAGGCAAAACTGAAGCTTTCTTT.

V is TRBV19 and J is TRBJ1-1; D gene unclear. Germline-derived CDR1 and CDR2 are LNHDA and SQIVND (reference sequence). The CDR3 contains 13 residues. The V end was cut by 1 base, the J end by 5 bases, with 8 bases between. CDR3 in amino acids: CASSIGSQTEAFF. The CDR3, as DNA: TGTGCCAGTAGTATAGGATCCCAGACTGAAGCTTTCTTT.

The chain employs TRBV4-1 and TRBJ2-2, with 8 bases aligning to TRBD1. The germline CDR1 and CDR2 sequences are MGHRA and YSYEKL. Trimming removed 4 bases from V and 6 bases from J; junction bases left unmatched: 7. The CDR3 loop spans 15 amino acids. CDR3 protein: CASSLGQDFSGELFF. CDR3 DNA: TGCGCCAGCAGCCTGGGACAGGACTTTTCCGGGGAGCTGTTTTTT.